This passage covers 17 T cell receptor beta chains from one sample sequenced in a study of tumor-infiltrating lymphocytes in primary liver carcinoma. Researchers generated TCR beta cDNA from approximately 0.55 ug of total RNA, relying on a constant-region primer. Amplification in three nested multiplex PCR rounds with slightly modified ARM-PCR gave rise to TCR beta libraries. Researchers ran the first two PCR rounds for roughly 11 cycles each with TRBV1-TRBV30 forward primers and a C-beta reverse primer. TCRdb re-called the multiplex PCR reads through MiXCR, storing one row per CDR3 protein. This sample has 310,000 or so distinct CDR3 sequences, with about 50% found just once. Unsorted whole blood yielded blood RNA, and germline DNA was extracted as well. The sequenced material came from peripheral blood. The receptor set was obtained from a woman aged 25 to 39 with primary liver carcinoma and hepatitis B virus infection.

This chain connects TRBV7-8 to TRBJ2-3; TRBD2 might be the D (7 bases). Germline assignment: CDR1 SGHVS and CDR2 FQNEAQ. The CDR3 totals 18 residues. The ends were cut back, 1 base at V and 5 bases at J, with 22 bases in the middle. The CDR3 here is CASSLVMRGRQTQDTQYF. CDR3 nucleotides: TGTGCCAGCAGCTTAGTTATGCGGGGGCGTCAGACCCAAGATACGCAGTATTTT.

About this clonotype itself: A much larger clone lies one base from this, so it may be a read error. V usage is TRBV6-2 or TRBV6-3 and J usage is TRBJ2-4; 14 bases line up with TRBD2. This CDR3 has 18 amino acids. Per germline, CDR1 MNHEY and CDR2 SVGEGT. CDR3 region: CVSRPPRTSGRRRDIQYF. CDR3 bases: TGTGTCAGCAGACCCCCCCGGACTAGCGGGAGGAGAAGGGACATTCAGTACTTC.

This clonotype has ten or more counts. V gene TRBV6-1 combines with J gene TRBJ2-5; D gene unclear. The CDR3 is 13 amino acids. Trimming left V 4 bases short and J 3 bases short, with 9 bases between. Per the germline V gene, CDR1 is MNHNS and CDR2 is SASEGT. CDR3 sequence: CASSAGLEETQYF. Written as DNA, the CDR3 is TGTGCCAGCAGTGCTGGGTTGGAAGAGACCCAGTACTTC.

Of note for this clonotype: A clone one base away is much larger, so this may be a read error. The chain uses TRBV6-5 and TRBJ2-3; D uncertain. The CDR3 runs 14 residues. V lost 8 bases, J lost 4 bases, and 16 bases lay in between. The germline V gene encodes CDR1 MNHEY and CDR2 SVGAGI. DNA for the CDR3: TGTGCCAGCCGGCGAGGCCGGACGCCAGATACGCAGTATTTT. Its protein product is CASRRGRTPDTQYF.

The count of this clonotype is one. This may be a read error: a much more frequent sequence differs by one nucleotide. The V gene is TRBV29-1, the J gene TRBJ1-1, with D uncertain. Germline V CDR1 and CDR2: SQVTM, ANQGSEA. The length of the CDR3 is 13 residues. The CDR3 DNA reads TGCAGCCTTGAAGATCAGAGTAACACTGAAGCTTTCTTT. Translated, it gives CSLEDQSNTEAFF.

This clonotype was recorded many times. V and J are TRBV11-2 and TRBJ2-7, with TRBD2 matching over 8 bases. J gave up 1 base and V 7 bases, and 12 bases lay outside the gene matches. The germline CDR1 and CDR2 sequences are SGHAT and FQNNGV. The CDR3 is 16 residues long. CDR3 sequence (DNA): TGTGCCAGCACAAACGGCGGAGCGGGAGAATCCTACGAGCAGTACTTC. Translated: CASTNGGAGESYEQYF.

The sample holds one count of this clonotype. For the CDR3, the DNA is TGTGCCAGCAGCTTCCTGGACAGGGGCCCGTGCGGCTACACCTTC. Protein: CASSFLDRGPCGYTF. The chain is built from TRBV5-5 and TRBJ1-2; 9 positions agree with TRBD1. The germline gives CDR1 SGHKS, CDR2 YYEKEE (reference sequence). CDR3 length: 15 amino acids. The V gene end was trimmed by 2 bases and the J gene end by 8 bases; junction bases not matched to a gene: 10.

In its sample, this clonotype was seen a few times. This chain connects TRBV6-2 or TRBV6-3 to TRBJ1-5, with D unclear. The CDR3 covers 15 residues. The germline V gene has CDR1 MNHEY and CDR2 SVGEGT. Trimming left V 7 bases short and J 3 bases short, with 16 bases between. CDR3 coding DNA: TGTGCCAGCAAACCGGACGGACGTAACAATCAGCCCCAGCATTTT. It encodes CASKPDGRNNQPQHF.

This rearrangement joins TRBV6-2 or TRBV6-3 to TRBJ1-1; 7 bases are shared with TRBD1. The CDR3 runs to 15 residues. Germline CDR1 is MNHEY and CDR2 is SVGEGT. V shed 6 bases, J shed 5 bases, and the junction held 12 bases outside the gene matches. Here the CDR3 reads CASRTGQAPGTEAFF. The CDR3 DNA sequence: TGTGCCAGCAGGACAGGACAGGCTCCGGGTACTGAAGCTTTCTTT.

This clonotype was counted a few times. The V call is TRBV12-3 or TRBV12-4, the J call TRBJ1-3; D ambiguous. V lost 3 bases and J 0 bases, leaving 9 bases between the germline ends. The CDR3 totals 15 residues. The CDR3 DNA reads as TGTGCCAGCAGTTTTGGTCGCGGCTCTGGAAACACCATATATTTT. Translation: CASSFGRGSGNTIYF.

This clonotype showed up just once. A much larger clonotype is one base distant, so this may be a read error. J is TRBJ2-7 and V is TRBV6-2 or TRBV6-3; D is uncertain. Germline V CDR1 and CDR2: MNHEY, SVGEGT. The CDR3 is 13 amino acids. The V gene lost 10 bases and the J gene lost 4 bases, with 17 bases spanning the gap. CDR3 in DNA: TGTGCCAACATGAGCATAGGTGGTTACGAGCAGTACTTC. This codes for CANMSIGGYEQYF.

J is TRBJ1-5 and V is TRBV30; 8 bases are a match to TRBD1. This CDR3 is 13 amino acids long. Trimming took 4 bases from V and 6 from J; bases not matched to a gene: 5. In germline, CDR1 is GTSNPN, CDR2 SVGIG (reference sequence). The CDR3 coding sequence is TGTGCCTGGAATGGACAGGGAGGTCAGCCCCAGCATTTT. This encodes CAWNGQGGQPQHF.

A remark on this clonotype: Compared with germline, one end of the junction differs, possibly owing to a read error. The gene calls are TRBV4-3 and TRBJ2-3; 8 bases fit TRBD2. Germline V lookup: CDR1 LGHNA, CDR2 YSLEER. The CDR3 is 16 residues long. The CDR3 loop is CASNQGSAGVIDTQYF. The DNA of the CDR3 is TGCGCCAGCAACCAAGGGTCAGCGGGAGTTATAGATACGCAGTATTTT.

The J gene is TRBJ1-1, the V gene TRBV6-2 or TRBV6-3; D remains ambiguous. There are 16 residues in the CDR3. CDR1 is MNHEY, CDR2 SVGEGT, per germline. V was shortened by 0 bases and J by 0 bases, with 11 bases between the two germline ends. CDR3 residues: CASSYSDGRLNTEAFF. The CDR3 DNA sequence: TGTGCCAGCAGTTACTCGGATGGACGGTTGAACACTGAAGCTTTCTTT.

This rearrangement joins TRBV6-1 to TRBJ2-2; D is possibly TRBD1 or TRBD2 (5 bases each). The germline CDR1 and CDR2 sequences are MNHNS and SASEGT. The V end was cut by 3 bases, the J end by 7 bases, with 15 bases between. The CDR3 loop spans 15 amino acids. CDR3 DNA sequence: TGTGCCAGCAGTGATGGGACGGATGTGATCGGGGAGCTGTTTTTT. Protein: CASSDGTDVIGELFF.

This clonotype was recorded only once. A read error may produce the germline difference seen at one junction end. CDR3 loop: CSSSLRTSGSGTGELFF. In DNA, the CDR3 is TGTTCCAGCAGCCTCAGGACTAGCGGGAGTGGAACCGGGGAGCTGTTTTTT. The chain combines TRBV7-8 with TRBJ2-2, with 13 bases matching TRBD2. Germline V gene lookup returns CDR1 SGHVS and CDR2 FQNEAQ. The CDR3 consists of 17 residues. Full variable domain (remainder filled in from reference TRBV7-8 and TRBJ2-2): GAGVSQSPRYKVAKRGQDVALRCDPISGHVSLFWYQQALGQGPEFLTYFQNEAQLDKSGLPSDRFFAERPEGSVSTLKIQRTQQEDSAVYLCSSSLRTSGSGTGELFFGEGSRLTVL.

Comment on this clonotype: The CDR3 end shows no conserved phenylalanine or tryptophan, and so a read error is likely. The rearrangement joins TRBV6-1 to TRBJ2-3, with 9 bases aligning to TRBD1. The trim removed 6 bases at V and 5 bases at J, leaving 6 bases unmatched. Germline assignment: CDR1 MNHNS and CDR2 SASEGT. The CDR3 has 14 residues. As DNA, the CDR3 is TGTGCCAGCAGGAGGACAGGGGTTGGAGATACGCAGTATTCT. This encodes CASRRTGVGDTQYS.